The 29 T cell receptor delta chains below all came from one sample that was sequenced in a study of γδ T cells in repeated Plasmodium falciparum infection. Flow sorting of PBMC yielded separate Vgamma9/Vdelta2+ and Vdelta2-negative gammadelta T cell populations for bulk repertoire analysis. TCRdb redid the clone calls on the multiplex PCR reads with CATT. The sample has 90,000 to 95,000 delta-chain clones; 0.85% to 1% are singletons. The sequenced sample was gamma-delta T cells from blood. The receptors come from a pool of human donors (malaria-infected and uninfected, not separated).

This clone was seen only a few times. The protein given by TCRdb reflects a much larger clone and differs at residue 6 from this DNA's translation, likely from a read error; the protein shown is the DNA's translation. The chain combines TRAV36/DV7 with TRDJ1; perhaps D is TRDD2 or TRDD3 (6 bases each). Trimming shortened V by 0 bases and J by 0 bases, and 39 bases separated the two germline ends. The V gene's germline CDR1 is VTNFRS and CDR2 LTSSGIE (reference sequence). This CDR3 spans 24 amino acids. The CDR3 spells CAVEVRNPTPALMGVYMYTDKLIF. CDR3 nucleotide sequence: TGTGCTGTGGAGGTTCGGAATCCTACCCCGGCCTTGATGGGGGTCTATATGTACACCGATAAACTCATCTTT.

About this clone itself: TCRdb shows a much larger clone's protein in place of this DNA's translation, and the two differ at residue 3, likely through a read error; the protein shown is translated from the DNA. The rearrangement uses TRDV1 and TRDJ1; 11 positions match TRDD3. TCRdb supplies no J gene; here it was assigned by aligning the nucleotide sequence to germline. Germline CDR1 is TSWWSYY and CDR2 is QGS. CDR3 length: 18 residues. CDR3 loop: CAPGDHELGDSGNDKLIF. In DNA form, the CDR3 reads TGTGCTCCTGGGGACCACGAACTGGGGGATAGTGGAAACGATAAACTCATCTTT.

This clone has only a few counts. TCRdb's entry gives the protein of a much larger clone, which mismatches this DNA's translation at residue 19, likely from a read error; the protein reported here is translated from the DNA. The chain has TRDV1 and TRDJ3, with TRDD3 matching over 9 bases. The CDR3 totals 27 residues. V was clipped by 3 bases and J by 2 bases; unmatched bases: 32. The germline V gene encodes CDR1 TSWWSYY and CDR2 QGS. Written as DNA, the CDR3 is TGTGCTCTTGGGGACGTCTTCCTAGAGTACCTGGGGGAACTGGGGGACCCCCGGCCCTGGGACACCCGACAGATGTTTTTC. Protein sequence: CALGDVFLEYLGELGDPRPWDTRQMFF.

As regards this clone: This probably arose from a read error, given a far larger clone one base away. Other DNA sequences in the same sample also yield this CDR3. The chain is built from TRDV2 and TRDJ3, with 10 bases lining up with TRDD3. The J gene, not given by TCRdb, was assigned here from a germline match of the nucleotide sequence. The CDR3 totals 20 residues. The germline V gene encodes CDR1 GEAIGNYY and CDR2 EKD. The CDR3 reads CACDATGGSARSWDTRQMFF. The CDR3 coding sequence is TGTGCCTGTGACGCGACTGGGGGATCAGCTCGCTCCTGGGACACTCGACAGATGTTTTTC.

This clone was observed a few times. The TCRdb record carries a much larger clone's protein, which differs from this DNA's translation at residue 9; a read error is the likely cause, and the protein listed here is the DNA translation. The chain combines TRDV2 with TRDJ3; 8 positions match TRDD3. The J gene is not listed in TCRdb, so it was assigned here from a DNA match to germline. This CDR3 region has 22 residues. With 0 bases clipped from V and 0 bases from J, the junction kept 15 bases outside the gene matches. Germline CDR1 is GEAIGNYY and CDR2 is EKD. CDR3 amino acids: CACDTVIAKGYESSWDTRQMFF. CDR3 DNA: TGTGCCTGTGACACCGTCATCGCAAAGGGATACGAGAGCTCCTGGGACACCCGACAGATGTTTTTC.

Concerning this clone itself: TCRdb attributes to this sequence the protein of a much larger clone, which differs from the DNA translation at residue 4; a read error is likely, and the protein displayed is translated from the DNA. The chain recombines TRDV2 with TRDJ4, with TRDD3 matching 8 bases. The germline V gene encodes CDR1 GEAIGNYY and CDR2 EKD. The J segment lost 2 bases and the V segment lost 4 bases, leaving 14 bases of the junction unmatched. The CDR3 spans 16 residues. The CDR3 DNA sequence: TGTGCCTGTGAGACAAAGGCTGTCGGGGATACTAGACCCCTGATCTTT. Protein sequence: CACETKAVGDTRPLIF.

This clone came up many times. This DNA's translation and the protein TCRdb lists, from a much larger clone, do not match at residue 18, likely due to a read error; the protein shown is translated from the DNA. The CDR3 DNA reads as TGTGCTCTTGGGGAACTATTGGGAGGTAGGACCCTCGTCACCGATAAACTCACCTTT. This sequence encodes CALGELLGGRTLVTDKLTF. The chain joins TRDV1 to TRDJ1; D not certain. CDR3 length equals 19 residues. Germline CDR1 and CDR2: TSWWSYY and QGS.

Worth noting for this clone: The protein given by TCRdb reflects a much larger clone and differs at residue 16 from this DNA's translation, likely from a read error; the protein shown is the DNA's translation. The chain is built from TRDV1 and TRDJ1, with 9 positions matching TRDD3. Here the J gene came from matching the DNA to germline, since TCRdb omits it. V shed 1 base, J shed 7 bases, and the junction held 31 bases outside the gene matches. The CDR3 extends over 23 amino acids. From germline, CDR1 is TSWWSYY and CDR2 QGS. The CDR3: CALGEPPSYRLGLGDAGGGKLIF. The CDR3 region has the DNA TGTGCTCTTGGGGAACCCCCCTCCTACAGATTAGGGCTGGGGGATGCGGGAGGGGGTAAACTCATCTTT.

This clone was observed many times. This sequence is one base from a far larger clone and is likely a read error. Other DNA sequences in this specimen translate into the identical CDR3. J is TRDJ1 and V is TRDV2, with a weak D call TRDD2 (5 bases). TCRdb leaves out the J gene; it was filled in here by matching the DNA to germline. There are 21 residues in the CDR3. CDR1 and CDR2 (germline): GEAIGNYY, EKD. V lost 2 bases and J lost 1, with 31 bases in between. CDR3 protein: CACDSLLKDLASHQGTDKLIF. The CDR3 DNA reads TGTGCCTGTGACAGCCTACTAAAAGATCTCGCCTCCCATCAGGGCACCGATAAACTCATCTTT.

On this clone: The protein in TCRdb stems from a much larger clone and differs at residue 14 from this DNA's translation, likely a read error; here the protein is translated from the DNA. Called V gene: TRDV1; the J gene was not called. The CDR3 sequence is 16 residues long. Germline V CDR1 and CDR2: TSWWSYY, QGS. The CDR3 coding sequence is TGTGCTCTTGGGAATAAAAACAGGGAAGACACCGATAAACACATCTTT. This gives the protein CALGNKNREDTDKHIF.

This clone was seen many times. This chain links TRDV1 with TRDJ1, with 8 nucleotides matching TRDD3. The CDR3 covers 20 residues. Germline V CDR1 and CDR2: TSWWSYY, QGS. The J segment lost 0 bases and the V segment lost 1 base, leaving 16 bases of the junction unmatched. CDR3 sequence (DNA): TGTGCTCTTGGGGAACGTCTAATATGGGGGATGGCCCAAGACACCGATAAACTCATCTTT. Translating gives CALGERLIWGMAQDTDKLIF.

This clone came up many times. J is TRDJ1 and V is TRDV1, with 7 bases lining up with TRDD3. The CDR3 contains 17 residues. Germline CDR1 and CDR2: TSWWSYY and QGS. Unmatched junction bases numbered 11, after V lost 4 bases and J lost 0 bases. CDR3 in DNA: TGTGCTCTTGGGGTTGTGCTGGGGGGCCGGTACACCGATAAACTCATCTTT. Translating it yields CALGVVLGGRYTDKLIF.

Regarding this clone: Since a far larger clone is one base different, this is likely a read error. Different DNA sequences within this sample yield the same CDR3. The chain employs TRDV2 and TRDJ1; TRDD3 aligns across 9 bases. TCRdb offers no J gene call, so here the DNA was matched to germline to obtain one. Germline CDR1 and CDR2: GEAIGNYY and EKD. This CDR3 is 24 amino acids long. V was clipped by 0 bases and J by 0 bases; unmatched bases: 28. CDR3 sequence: CACDTVRGGDTHYSTPTYTDKLIF. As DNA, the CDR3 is TGTGCCTGTGACACCGTGAGGGGGGGGGATACCCACTACAGTACACCGACATACACCGATAAACTCATCTTT.

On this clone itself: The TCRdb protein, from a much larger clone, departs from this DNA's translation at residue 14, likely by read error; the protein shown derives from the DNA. The CDR3 loop reads CALGEVGRRTPGRCTDKLIF. CDR3 DNA sequence: TGTGCTCTTGGGGAGGTCGGGAGACGGACCCCGGGAAGGTGCACCGATAAACTCATCTTT. V gene TRDV1 combines with J gene TRDJ1; D is undetermined. The length of the CDR3 is 20 residues. V was pared by 3 bases and J by 1 base, with 27 bases between. CDR1 TSWWSYY and CDR2 QGS come from the germline V gene.

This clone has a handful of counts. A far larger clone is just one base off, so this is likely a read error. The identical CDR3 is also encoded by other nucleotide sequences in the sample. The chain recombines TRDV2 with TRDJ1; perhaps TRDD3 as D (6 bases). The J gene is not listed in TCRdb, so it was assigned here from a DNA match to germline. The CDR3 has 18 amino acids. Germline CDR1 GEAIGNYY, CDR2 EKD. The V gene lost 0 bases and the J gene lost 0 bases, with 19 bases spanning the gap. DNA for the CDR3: TGTGCCTGTGACACCGTAGTGGGGATCATGAGTTACACCGATAAACTCATCTTT. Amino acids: CACDTVVGIMSYTDKLIF.

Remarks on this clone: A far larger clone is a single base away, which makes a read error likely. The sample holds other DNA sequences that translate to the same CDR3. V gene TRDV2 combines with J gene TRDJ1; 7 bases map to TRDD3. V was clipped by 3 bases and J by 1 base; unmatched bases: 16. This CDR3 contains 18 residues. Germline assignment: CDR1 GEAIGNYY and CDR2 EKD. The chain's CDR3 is CACDSLWGTHTSTDKLIF. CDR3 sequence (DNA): TGTGCCTGTGACTCTTTGTGGGGGACCCATACTTCCACCGATAAACTCATCTTT.

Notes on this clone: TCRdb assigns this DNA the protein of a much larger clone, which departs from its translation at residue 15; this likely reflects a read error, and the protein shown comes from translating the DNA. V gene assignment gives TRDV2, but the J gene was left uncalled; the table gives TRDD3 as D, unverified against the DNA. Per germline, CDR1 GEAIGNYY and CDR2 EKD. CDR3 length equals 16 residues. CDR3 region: CACDPRTGGDTDKLTF. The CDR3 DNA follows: TGTGCCTGTGACCCACGTACTGGGGGGGACACCGATAAACTCACCTTT.

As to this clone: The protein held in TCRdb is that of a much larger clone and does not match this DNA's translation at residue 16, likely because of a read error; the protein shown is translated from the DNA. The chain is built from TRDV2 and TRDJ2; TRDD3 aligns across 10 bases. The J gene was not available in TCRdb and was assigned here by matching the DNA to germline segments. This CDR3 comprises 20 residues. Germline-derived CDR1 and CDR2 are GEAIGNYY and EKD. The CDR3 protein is CACDTIPTGGLIELTTQLFF. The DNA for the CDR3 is TGTGCCTGTGACACTATCCCTACTGGGGGATTAATTGAGTTGACAACACAACTCTTCTTT.

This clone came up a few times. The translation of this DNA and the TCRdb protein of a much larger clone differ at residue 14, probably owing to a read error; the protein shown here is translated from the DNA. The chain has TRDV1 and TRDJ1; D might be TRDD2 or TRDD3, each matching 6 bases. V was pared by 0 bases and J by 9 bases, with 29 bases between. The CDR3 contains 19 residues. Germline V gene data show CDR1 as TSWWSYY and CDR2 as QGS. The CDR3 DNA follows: TGTGCTCTTGGGGAACTAATCCGAGCCCCTTCCCTATACGGGGGAGAACTCATCTTT. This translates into CALGELIRAPSLYGGELIF.

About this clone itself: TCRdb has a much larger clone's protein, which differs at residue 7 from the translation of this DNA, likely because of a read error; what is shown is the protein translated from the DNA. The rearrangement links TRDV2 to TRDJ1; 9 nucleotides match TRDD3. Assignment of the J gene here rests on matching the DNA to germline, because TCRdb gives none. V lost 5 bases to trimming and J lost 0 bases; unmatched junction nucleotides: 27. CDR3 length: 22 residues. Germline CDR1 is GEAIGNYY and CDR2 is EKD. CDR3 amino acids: CACARKDPTLGDGTLYTDKLIF. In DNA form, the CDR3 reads TGTGCCTGTGCCAGAAAGGACCCTACGCTGGGGGATGGAACCCTGTACACCGATAAACTCATCTTT.

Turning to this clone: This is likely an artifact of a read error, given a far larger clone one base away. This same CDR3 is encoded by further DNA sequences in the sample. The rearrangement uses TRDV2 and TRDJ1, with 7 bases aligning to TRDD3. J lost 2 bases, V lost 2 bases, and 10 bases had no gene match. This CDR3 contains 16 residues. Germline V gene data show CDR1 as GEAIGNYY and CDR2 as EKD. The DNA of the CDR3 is TGTGCCTGTGACAGGCTAGGGGATAAGACAACCGATAAACTCATCTTT. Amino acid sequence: CACDRLGDKTTDKLIF.

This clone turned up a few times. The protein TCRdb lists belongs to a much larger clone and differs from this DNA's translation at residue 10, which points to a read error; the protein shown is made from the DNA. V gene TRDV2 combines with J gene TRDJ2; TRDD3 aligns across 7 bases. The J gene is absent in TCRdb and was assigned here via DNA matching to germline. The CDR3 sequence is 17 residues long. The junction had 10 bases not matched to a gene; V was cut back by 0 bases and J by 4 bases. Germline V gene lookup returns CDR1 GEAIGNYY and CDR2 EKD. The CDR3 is CACDTVGGDRETAQLFF. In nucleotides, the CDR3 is TGTGCCTGTGACACCGTCGGCGGGGATAGGGAGACAGCACAACTCTTCTTT.

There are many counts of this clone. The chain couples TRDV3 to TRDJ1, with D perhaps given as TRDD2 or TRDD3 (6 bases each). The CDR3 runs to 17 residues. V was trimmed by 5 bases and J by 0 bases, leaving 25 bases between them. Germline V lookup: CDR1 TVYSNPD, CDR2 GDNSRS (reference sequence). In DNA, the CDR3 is TGTGCCCCAGTCCTACTCCGGGGGGAGCTTGACACCGATAAACTCATCTTT. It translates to CAPVLLRGELDTDKLIF.

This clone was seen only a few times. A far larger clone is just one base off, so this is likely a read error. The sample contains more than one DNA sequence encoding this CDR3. The chain's CDR3 is CALGELNWGITDKLIF. CDR3 bases: TGTGCTCTCGGGGAGCTCAACTGGGGGATAACCGATAAACTCATCTTT. The chain recombines TRDV1 with TRDJ1, with 11 bases aligning to TRDD3. This CDR3 contains 16 residues. In germline, CDR1 is TSWWSYY, CDR2 QGS.

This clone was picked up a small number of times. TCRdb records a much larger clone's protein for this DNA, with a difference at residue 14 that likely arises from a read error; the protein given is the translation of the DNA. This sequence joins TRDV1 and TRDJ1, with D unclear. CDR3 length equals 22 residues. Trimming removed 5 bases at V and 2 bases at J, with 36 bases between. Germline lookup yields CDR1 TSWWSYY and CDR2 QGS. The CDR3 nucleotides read TGTGCTCTTGGGCAAAGCTTACTACTCAGGAGCCACCTATGCTGGAAAACCGATAAACTCATCTTT. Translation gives CALGQSLLLRSHLCWKTDKLIF.

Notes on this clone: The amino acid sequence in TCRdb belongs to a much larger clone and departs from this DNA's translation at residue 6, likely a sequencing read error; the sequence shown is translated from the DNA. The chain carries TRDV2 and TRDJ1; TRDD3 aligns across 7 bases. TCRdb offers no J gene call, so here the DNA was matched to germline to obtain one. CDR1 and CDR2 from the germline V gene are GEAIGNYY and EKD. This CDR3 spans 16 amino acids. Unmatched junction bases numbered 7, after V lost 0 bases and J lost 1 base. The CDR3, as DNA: TGTGCCTGTGACACCTCGGGGATATCTCTCACCGATAAACTCATCTTT. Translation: CACDTSGISLTDKLIF.

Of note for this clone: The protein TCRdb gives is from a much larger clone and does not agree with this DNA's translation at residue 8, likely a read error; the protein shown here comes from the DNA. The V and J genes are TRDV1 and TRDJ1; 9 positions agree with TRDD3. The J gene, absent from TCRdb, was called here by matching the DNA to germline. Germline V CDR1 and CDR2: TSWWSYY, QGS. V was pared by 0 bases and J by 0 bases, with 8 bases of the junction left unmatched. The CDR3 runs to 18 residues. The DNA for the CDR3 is TGTGCTCTTGGGGAACTAGCCTCTGGGGGATTGTACACCGATAAACTCATCTTT. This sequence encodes CALGELASGGLYTDKLIF.

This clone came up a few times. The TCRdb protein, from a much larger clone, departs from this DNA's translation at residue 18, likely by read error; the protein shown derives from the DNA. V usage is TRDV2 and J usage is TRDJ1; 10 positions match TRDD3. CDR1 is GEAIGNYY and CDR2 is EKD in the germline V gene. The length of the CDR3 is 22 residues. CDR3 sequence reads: CACDTGQYWGIPSLRYTNKLIF. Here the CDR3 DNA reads TGTGCCTGTGACACCGGACAATACTGGGGGATCCCTTCCCTCCGATACACCAATAAACTCATCTTT.

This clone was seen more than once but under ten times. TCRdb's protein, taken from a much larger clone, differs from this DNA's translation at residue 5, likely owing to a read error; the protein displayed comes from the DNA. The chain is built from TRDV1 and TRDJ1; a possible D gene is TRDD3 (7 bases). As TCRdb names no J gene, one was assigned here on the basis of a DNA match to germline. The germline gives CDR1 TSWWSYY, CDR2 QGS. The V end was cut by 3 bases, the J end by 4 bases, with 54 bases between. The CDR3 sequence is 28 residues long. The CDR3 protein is CALGDRKDERGKSLRIPRGGWSVDKLIF. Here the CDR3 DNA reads TGTGCTCTTGGGGATCGAAAGGACGAAAGGGGAAAGTCCCTACGTATTCCTAGGGGGGGATGGTCGGTCGATAAACTCATCTTT.